This T cell receptor beta chain was captured in a study of OX40 agonist ivuxolimab in advanced cancers. This clone has only one observation. The CDR3 covers 14 residues. The trim removed 9 bases at V and 3 bases at J, leaving 5 bases unmatched. The V gene's germline CDR1 is LNHDA and CDR2 SQIVND (reference sequence). TCRdb keeps only in-frame clones here, not all; method: immunoSEQ multiplex PCR. The sample has 96,000 or so clones, more than 80% seen once. The sequence came from an adult with an advanced solid tumor such as melanoma, head and neck, liver or kidney cancer. The chain carries TRBV19 and TRBJ2-2, with 9 positions matching TRBD1. Source: CD4+ or CD8+ T cells sorted from blood, taken in a trial of the OX40 agonist ivuxolimab. DNA of the CDR3: TGTGCCAGCTGGACAGGGGTTTACACCGGGGAGCTGTTTTTT. The encoded protein is CASWTGVYTGELFF.